The source of this T cell receptor beta chain is a study of blood T cell repertoires in COVID-19. Study-level background: There were acute and convalescent COVID-19 samples, and they came from the United States, Italy and Spain. T cells, B-cell-depleted T cells, or PBMCs supplied cDNA or gDNA.

In the original workflow: Counts of nucleated cells, estimated from reference gene primer amplification, were obtained. TCRdb keeps only in-frame clones here, not all; method: immunoSEQ multiplex PCR. Clone size and the V and J calls come from that table; the DNA yielded D and trimming. The sample has approximately 350,000 clones; more than 70% are singletons. This CDR3 has 13 amino acids. Trimming pared 0 bases from V and 11 bases from J, leaving 10 bases between. CDR1 SNHLY and CDR2 FYNNEI come from the germline V gene. The gene calls are TRBV2 and TRBJ1-4, with TRBD1 as a possible D gene (5 bases). The receptor was isolated from a man aged 35-49 years with acute or convalescent COVID-19. The sample was peripheral blood. For the CDR3, the DNA is TGTGCCAGCAGTGAAGCCGAGCGGGGGAAACTGTTTTTT. Translated: CASSEAERGKLFF.